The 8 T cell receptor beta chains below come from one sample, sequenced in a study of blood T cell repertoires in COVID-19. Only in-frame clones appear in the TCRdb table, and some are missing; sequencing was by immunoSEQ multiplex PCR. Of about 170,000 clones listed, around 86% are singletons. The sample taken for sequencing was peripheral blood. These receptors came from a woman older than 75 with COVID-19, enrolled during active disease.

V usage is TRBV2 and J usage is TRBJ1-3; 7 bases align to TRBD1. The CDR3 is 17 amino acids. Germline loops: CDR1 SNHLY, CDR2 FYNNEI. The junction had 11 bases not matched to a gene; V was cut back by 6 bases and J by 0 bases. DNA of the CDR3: TGTGCCAGCAGGGACCAGGGGGGAATTCTCTCTGGAAACACCATATATTTT. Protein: CASRDQGGILSGNTIYF.

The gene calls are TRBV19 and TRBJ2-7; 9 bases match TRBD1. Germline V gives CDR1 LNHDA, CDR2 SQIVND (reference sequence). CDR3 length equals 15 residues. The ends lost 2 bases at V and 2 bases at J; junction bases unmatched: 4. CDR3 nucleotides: TGTGCCAGTAGTATATCGGGACAGGGCCCCTACGAGCAGTACTTC. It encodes CASSISGQGPYEQYF.

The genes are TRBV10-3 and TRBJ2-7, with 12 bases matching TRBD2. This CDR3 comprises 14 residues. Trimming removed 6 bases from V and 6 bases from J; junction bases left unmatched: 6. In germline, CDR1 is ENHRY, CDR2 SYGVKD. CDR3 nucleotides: TGTGCCATCAGCCCCGGGGGACTAGCGGGCGAGCAGTACTTC. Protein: CAISPGGLAGEQYF.

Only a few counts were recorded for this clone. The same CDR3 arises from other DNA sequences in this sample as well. CDR3 in DNA: TGCGCCAGCAGCTTGGCCGGGATGGGAAACACCATATATTTT. It is translated as CASSLAGMGNTIYF. The rearrangement joins TRBV5-1 to TRBJ1-3; no firm D call. V lost 0 bases, J lost 4 bases, and 8 bases lay in between. Germline CDR1 SGHRS, CDR2 YFSETQ. This CDR3 region has 14 residues.

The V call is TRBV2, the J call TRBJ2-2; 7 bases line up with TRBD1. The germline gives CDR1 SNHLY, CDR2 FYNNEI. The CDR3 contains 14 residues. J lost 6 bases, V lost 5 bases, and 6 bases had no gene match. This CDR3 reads CASSWTGSPGELFF. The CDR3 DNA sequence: TGTGCCAGCAGTTGGACAGGAAGCCCCGGGGAGCTGTTTTTT. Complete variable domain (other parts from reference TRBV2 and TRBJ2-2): EPEVTQTPSHQVTQMGQEVILRCVPISNHLYFYWYRQILGQKVEFLVSFYNNEISEKSEIFDDQFSVERPDGSNFTLKIRSTKLEDSAMYFCASSWTGSPGELFFGEGSRLTVL.

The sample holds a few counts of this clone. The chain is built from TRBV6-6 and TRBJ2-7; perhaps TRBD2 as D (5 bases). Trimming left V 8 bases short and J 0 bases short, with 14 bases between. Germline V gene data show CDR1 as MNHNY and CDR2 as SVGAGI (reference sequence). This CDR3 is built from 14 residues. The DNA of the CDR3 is TGTGCCAGCCGAACGGGGAGCAACTCCTACGAGCAGTACTTC. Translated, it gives CASRTGSNSYEQYF.

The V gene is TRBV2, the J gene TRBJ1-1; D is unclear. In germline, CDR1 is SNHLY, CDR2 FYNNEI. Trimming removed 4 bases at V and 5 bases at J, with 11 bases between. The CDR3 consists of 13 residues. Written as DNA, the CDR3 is TGTGCCAGCAGTGTACTTGGTTGGACTGAAGCTTTCTTT. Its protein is CASSVLGWTEAFF.

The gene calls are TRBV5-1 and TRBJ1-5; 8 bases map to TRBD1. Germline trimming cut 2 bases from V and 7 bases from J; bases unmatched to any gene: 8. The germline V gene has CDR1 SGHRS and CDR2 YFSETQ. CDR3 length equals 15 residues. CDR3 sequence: CASSFGPGQEQPQHF. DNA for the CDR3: TGCGCCAGCAGCTTCGGACCGGGACAGGAACAGCCCCAGCATTTT.